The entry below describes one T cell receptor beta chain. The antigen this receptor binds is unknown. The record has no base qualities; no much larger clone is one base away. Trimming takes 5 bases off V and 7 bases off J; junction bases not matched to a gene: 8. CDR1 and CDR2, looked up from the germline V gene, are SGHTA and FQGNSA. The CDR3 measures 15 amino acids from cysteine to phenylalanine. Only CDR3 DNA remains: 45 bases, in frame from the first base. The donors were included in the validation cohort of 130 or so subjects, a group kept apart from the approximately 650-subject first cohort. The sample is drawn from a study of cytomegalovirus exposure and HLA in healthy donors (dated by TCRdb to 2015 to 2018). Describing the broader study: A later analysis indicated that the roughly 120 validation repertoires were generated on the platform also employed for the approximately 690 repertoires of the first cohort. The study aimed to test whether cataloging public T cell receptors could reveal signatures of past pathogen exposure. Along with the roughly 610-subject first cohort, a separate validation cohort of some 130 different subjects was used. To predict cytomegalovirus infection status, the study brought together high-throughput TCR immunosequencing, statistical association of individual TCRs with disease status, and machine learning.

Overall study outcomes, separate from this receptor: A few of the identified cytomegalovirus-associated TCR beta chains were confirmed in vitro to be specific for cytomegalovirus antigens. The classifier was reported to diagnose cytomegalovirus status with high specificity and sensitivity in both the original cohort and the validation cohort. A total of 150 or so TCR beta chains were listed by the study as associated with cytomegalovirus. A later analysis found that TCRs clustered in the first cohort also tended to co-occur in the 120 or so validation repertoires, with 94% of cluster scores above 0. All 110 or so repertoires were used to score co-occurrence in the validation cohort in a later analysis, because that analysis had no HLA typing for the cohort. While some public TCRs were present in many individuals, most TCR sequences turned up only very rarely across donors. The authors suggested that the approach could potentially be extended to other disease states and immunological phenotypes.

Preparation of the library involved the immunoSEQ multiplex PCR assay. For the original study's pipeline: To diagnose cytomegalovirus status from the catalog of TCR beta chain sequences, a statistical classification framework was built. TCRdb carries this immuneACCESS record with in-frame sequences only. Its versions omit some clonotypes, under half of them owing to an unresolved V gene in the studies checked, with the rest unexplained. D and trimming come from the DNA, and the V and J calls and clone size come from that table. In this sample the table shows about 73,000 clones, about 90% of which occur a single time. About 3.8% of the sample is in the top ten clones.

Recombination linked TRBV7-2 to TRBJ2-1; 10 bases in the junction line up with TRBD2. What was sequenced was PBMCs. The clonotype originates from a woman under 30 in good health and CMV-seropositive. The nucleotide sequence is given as TGTGCCAGCAGCCCTCCAGCGGGGGGGTTAAATGAGCAGTTCTTC. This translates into CASSPPAGGLNEQFF.